A single sample is the source of the 3 T cell receptor beta chains below, sequenced in a study of cytotoxic CD8 clonotypes in ibrutinib-treated CLL. Here immunoSEQ multiplex PCR was the method, and the copy in TCRdb shows in-frame clones only, minus some. This table has about 49,000 clones, approximately 53% appearing once. This specimen consisted of PBMCs, obtained after 12 months of ibrutinib treatment. The receptor source for this set is a human donor with chronic lymphocytic leukemia.

This clone was seen repeatedly, ten times or more. J is TRBJ2-3 and V is TRBV18; D remains unclear. There are 14 residues in the CDR3. CDR1 is KGHSH, CDR2 LQKENI, per germline. V was pared by 2 bases and J by 1 base, with 7 bases between. Here the CDR3 reads CASSPNSRTDTQYF. The CDR3 DNA reads TGTGCCAGCTCACCAAATTCCCGCACAGATACGCAGTATTTT.

This clone came up a few times. CDR3 in DNA: TGTGCCAGCAGCCACACCAGGGAGGGCAATCAGCCCCAGCATTTT. Residues: CASSHTREGNQPQHF. The chain uses TRBV28 and TRBJ1-5, with D possibly being TRBD1 (5 bases). The ends were cut back, 6 bases at V and 2 bases at J, with 14 bases in the middle. The germline gives CDR1 MDHEN, CDR2 SYDVKM. CDR3 length: 15 residues.

This clone was detected only a few times. J is TRBJ1-2 and V is TRBV20-1, with D tentatively TRBD1 (5 bases). Deletions cut 5 bases from V and 8 bases from J, with 12 bases between. Germline lookup yields CDR1 DFQATT and CDR2 SNEGSKA (reference sequence). The CDR3 is 11 residues long. The CDR3 loop is CSAGRWGGYTF. The CDR3 DNA is TGCAGTGCTGGCAGGTGGGGGGGCTACACCTTC.